This is a list of T cell receptor beta chains from one sample in a study of T cell responses to AZD1222 COVID-19 vaccine. Clones were sequenced by immunoSEQ multiplex PCR, and TCRdb holds only the in-frame ones, with some missing. Here the sample spans about 99,000 clones, 70% to 90% being singletons. Sequenced here: peripheral blood, sampled on day 0 of AZD1222 vaccination. These receptors all stem from an adult in good health. The CDR3 runs from the conserved cysteine through the conserved F or W. The order of the fields is J gene, D gene, V gene, clone size, CDR3 DNA, CDR3 protein. The D gene is left open where the match is weak. A clone size is listed for some rows: how often the clone was seen (once, few, many), or a class if it is expanded.

TRBJ1-1,-,TRBV2,-,TGTGCCAGCGACCGACAGCCGAACACTGAAGCTTTCTTT,CASDRQPNTEAFF
TRBJ1-1,TRBD1,TRBV7-3,-,TGTGCCAGCAGCGATGGATGGACAGGGGGATCGAACACTGAAGCTTTCTTT,CASSDGWTGGSNTEAFF
TRBJ1-2,TRBD1,TRBV6-2/TRBV6-3,few,TGTGCCAGCAGTACAGGACAGGGGAACTATGGCTACACCTTC,CASSTGQGNYGYTF
TRBJ2-1,TRBD1,TRBV7-3,-,TGTGCCAGCAGCCTCGGACAGGGGTCCTACAATGAGCAGTTCTTC,CASSLGQGSYNEQFF
TRBJ2-1,-,TRBV27,-,TGTGCCAGCAGTCCGCTTCCCCCTCGGACACTAAACCACAATGAGCAGTTCTTC,CASSPLPPRTLNHNEQFF
TRBJ2-7,-,TRBV4-3,once,TGCGCCAGCAGCCAAGAAGCTAGGACCTACGAGCAGTACTTC,CASSQEARTYEQYF
TRBJ1-2,-,TRBV25-1,-,TGTGCCAGCAGTCTTCCCGGGACCCAGCCCCATGGCTACACCTTC,CASSLPGTQPHGYTF
TRBJ2-5,TRBD2,TRBV9,-,TGTGCCAGCAGCGTAGGGACTAGCCGAGAGACCCAGTACTTC,CASSVGTSRETQYF
TRBJ1-1,-,TRBV7-2,-,TGTGCCAGCAGCCACACGAACACTGAAGCTTTCTTT,CASSHTNTEAFF
TRBJ1-5,-,TRBV2,-,TGTGCCAGCAGTGAAGGGCGGTATAGCAATCAGCCCCAGCATTTT,CASSEGRYSNQPQHF
TRBJ2-5,-,TRBV18,-,TGTGCCAGCTCACCACCGGGGTGGGAGACCCAGTACTTC,CASSPPGWETQYF
TRBJ1-1,-,TRBV13,-,TGTGCCAGCAGCTTTAACCCGGTCGGCCGGGGGAACACTGAAGCTTTCTTT,CASSFNPVGRGNTEAFF
TRBJ2-2,-,TRBV24-1,-,TGTGCCACCAGTGCCCTCCGGGGGTCGAACACCGGGGAGCTGTTTTTT,CATSALRGSNTGELFF
TRBJ1-3,-,TRBV7-2,-,TGTGCCAGCAGCTCTAGGACGAGAAACACCATATATTTT,CASSSRTRNTIYF
TRBJ1-6,-,TRBV4-3,-,TGCGCCAGCAGCCGAGAAAAGGCGGACACAATGCCCCTCCACTTT,CASSREKADTMPLHF
TRBJ2-3,-,TRBV14,-,TGTGCCAGCAGCCAAGTTGCTACGCAGTATTTT,CASSQVATQYF
TRBJ1-6,TRBD1,TRBV5-4,-,TGTGCCAGCAGCTTCATTCCGACAGGGGGCACTCCAGCCTATAATTCACCCCTCCACTTT,CASSFIPTGGTPAYNSPLHF
TRBJ2-7,-,TRBV6-2/TRBV6-3,-,TGTGCCAGCAGTTACCAGGCCGGCTACGAGCAGTACTTC,CASSYQAGYEQYF
TRBJ2-5,-,TRBV4-3,few,TGCGCCAGCAGCCAAATGAGCACCGGGACAATAGGAGAGACCCAGTACTTC,CASSQMSTGTIGETQYF
TRBJ2-1,TRBD2,TRBV19,-,TGTGCCAGTGCCACTAGCGGGACCTTCTACAATGAGCAGTTCTTC,CASATSGTFYNEQFF
TRBJ2-6,TRBD1,TRBV2,-,TGTGCCAGCAGGACCTATGCGGGACAGGGGGGAGCTGGGGCCAACGTCCTGACTTTC,CASRTYAGQGGAGANVLTF
TRBJ1-2,-,TRBV11-3,-,TGTGCCAGCTCACCCCTTGGGGCGGATAACTATGGCTACACCTTC,CASSPLGADNYGYTF
TRBJ1-6,-,TRBV25-1,-,TGTGCCAGCAGTGATGGAAACAGTAATTCACCCCTCCACTTT,CASSDGNSNSPLHF
TRBJ2-1,-,TRBV24-1,-,TGTGCCACCAGCGAAGGGGGAGCCACCTACAATGAGCAGTTCTTC,CATSEGGATYNEQFF
TRBJ2-2,-,TRBV14,-,TGTGCCAGCAGCCAAGTCGGTGGAGGCACCGGGGAGCTGTTTTTT,CASSQVGGGTGELFF
TRBJ1-1,-,TRBV2,-,TGTGCCAGCAGTTCCGGGACCGTGAACACTGAAGCTTTCTTT,CASSSGTVNTEAFF
TRBJ1-6,-,TRBV6-1,-,TGTGCCAGCAGTGAATCACAGGCGGAATTAGGTTCACCCCTCCACTTT,CASSESQAELGSPLHF
TRBJ2-1,-,TRBV7-9,-,TGTGCCAGCAGCCTTGGGGGCGGGGGTGAGCAGTTCTTC,CASSLGGGGEQFF
TRBJ1-2,-,TRBV5-8,-,TGTGCCAGCAGCTTGCAGTCGATCTATGGCTACACCTTC,CASSLQSIYGYTF